The following is a T cell receptor (beta chain) sequence with its context. No cognate antigen has been identified for it. No base quality values were provided; no much bigger clone lies one nucleotide off. The library was generated by the immunoSEQ multiplex PCR assay. As stored in TCRdb, this immuneACCESS dataset retains in-frame rearrangements with V and J assigned. A fraction of the clones does not appear; measured against another copy, unresolved V genes explain less than half of the discrepancy, and the remainder lacks a known reason. The sample table records roughly 38,000 clones; roughly 85% of these occur just once. The ten largest clones take up less than 1.5% of the sample. V is pruned by 5 bases and J by 3 bases, leaving 22 bases of the junction without a gene match. The germline V gene (reference sequence) specifies SGHKS as CDR1 and YYEKEE as CDR2. From cysteine to phenylalanine, the CDR3 is 19 amino acids long. The DNA shown is the 57-base CDR3, in frame from base 1.

The data belong to a study of T cell changes during pregnancy in multiple sclerosis (dated by TCRdb to between 2018 and 2020). Broadly, across the study: Changes in the T cell repertoire over the course of pregnancy were examined in this study in women with multiple sclerosis.

The clonotype originates from a female donor with multiple sclerosis, enrolled in a pregnancy study. This material consisted of CD4+ T cells from peripheral blood mononuclear cells, taken before pregnancy. The rearrangement joined TRBV5-5 to TRBJ2-5, with 7 middle bases fitting TRBD1. Here the CDR3 is given as CASRMGEGGPNYRKETQYF. The DNA sequence is as follows: TGTGCCAGCAGGATGGGAGAAGGGGGCCCGAATTACCGAAAAGAGACCCAGTACTTC.